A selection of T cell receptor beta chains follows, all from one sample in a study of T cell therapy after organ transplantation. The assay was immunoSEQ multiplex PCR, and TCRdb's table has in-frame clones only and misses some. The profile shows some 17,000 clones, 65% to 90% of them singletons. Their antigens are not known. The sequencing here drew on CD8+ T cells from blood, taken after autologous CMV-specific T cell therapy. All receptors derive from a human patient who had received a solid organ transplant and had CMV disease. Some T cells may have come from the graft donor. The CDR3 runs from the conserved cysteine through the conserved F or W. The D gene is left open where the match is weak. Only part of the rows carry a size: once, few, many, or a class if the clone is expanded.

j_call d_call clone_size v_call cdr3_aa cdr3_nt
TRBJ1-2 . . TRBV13 CASSNSYGYTF TGTGCCAGCAGCAACAGCTATGGCTACACCTTC
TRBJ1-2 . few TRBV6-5 CASSPGNRVYGYTF TGTGCCAGCAGTCCTGGAAACAGGGTCTATGGCTACACCTTC
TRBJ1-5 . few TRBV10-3 CAISESGGVGQPQHF TGTGCCATCAGTGAGTCGGGGGGGGTTGGTCAGCCCCAGCATTTT
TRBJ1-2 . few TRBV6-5 CASSYSGGGYGYTF TGTGCCAGCAGTTACTCAGGGGGTGGCTATGGCTACACCTTC
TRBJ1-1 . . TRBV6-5 CASSYSAGTEAFF TGTGCCAGCAGTTACTCGGCGGGCACTGAAGCTTTCTTT
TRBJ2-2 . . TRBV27 CASSLAGGRTGELFF TGTGCCAGCAGTTTAGCAGGGGGGCGCACCGGGGAGCTGTTTTTT
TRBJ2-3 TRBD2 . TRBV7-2 CASSPPRLAGGGEDTQYF TGTGCCAGCAGCCCCCCGAGACTAGCGGGGGGCGGGGAAGATACGCAGTATTTT
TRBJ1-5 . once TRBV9 CASSVDGGVGQPQHF TGTGCCAGCAGCGTAGATGGAGGGGTCGGTCAGCCCCAGCATTTT
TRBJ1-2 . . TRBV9 CASSAGGARYGYTF TGTGCCAGCAGCGCGGGGGGCGCGAGGTATGGCTACACCTTC
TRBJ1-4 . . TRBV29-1 CSVVWQAAGEKLFF TGCAGCGTTGTCTGGCAGGCCGCGGGTGAAAAACTGTTTTTT
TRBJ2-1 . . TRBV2 CATNKGGITFRNNEQFF TGTGCCACCAATAAGGGGGGTATCACATTCAGAAACAATGAGCAGTTCTTC